One sample yielded the 25 T cell receptor beta chains listed below, sequenced in a study of T cell changes during pregnancy in multiple sclerosis. Sequencing used immunoSEQ multiplex PCR; TCRdb keeps in-frame clones, though not all of them. The profile shows about 45,000 clones, 75% to 95% of them singletons. The material was CD8+ T cells from peripheral blood mononuclear cells, obtained in the second trimester of pregnancy. These receptors were taken from a female donor with multiple sclerosis, enrolled in a pregnancy study.

The J gene is TRBJ2-1, the V gene TRBV11-2; D possibly corresponds to TRBD1 (5 bases). This CDR3 has 12 amino acids. Germline V gene data show CDR1 as SGHAT and CDR2 as FQNNGV. Trimming removed 5 bases at V and 9 bases at J, with 11 bases between. The CDR3: CASSQGVGEQFF. CDR3 in DNA: TGTGCCAGCAGCCAGGGTGTCGGTGAGCAGTTCTTC.

This clone has more than one count but fewer than ten. This sequence joins TRBV2 and TRBJ1-1; D ambiguous. The CDR3 is 13 amino acids. Germline CDR1 SNHLY, CDR2 FYNNEI. V was pared by 8 bases and J by 1 base, with 11 bases between. CDR3 in amino acids: CASQVPGNTEAFF. The CDR3 bases are TGTGCCAGCCAAGTGCCCGGGAACACTGAAGCTTTCTTT.

The chain uses TRBV7-2 and TRBJ2-2; D not certain. The CDR3 is 14 residues long. Germline CDR1 SGHTA, CDR2 FQGNSA. V lost 8 bases and J 7 bases, leaving 17 bases between the germline ends. CDR3 sequence: CASGIKTLGGELFF. For the CDR3, the DNA is TGTGCCAGCGGAATAAAGACATTAGGCGGGGAGCTGTTTTTT.

The chain combines TRBV5-5 with TRBJ2-2, with 15 nucleotides matching TRBD2. The CDR3 runs 20 residues. V dropped 4 bases and J dropped 4; count of bases not matched to a gene: 14. Looked up from germline, CDR1 is SGHKS and CDR2 is YYEKEE (reference sequence). CDR3 nucleotide sequence: TGTGCCAGCAGCCGAATACCGGGACTAGCGGGGGGCCGGGTCACCGGGGAGCTGTTTTTT. It translates to CASSRIPGLAGGRVTGELFF.

The sample holds one count of this clone. The chain is built from TRBV12-5 and TRBJ1-2, with 7 bases identical to TRBD1. The trim removed 5 bases at V and 6 bases at J, leaving 15 bases unmatched. The length of the CDR3 is 16 residues. Per germline, CDR1 LGHNT and CDR2 FRNRAP. The CDR3 is CASGLPEVTGVDGYTF. In nucleotides, the CDR3 is TGTGCTAGTGGTCTCCCCGAAGTCACAGGGGTAGATGGCTACACCTTC.

The genes are TRBV6-5 and TRBJ2-1, with 8 nucleotides matching TRBD2. Germline CDR1 reads MNHEY; CDR2 reads SVGAGI. This CDR3 is built from 16 residues. The ends lost 0 bases at V and 4 bases at J; junction bases unmatched: 5. The CDR3 bases are TGTGCCAGCAGTTACTCGCCGGGGGGGGTATACAATGAGCAGTTCTTC. It specifies CASSYSPGGVYNEQFF.

This chain links TRBV19 with TRBJ2-7; a weak D match, TRBD2 (6 bases). V was pared by 6 bases and J by 7 bases, with 13 bases between. The CDR3 totals 12 residues. Germline V gene lookup returns CDR1 LNHDA and CDR2 SQIVND (reference sequence). The chain's CDR3 is CASRALAGEQYF. The DNA of the CDR3 is TGTGCCAGTAGAGCACTAGCAGGGGAGCAGTACTTC.

The rearrangement joins TRBV29-1 to TRBJ2-7; 7 bases match TRBD1. This CDR3 has 13 amino acids. Germline CDR1 SQVTM, CDR2 ANQGSEA. Germline trimming cut 2 bases from V and 3 bases from J; bases unmatched to any gene: 4. In DNA, the CDR3 is TGCAGCGTTGAACGACAGGGAGTCTACGAGCAGTACTTC. Translating it yields CSVERQGVYEQYF.

The chain employs TRBV5-5 and TRBJ1-2; D may be TRBD1 (6 bases). The CDR3 length is 14 residues. Per germline, CDR1 SGHKS and CDR2 YYEKEE (reference sequence). V dropped 5 bases and J dropped 4 bases, with 15 bases sitting between them. Here the CDR3 DNA reads TGTGCCAGCAGTCCAGCCACAGGGTTCTATGGCTACACCTTC. Translating it yields CASSPATGFYGYTF.

The genes are TRBV9 and TRBJ2-2; 10 nucleotides match TRBD1. Germline V lookup: CDR1 SGDLS, CDR2 YYNGEE. CDR3 length: 18 residues. The J segment lost 1 base and the V segment lost 2 bases, leaving 8 bases of the junction unmatched. In DNA, the CDR3 is TGTGCCAGCAGCGTGCCCCTAGGACAGGGGGTGAACACCGGGGAGCTGTTTTTT. It translates to CASSVPLGQGVNTGELFF. The variable domain in full, completed from reference TRBV9 and TRBJ2-2, reads DSGVTQTPKHLITATGQRVTLRCSPRSGDLSVYWYQQSLDQGLQFLIQYYNGEERAKGNILERFSAQQFPDLHSELNLSSLELGDSALYFCASSVPLGQGVNTGELFFGEGSRLTVL.

The chain couples TRBV5-5 to TRBJ1-1; D unclear. This CDR3 comprises 13 residues. Germline lookup yields CDR1 SGHKS and CDR2 YYEKEE (reference sequence). The V end lost 6 bases, the J end lost 0 bases, and 9 bases lay between the germline ends. In nucleotides, the CDR3 is TGTGCCAGCAAAGATGACTTGAACACTGAAGCTTTCTTT. As protein: CASKDDLNTEAFF.

Only one count was recorded for this clone. V and J are TRBV30 and TRBJ2-7; maybe TRBD2 (5 bases). From germline, CDR1 is GTSNPN and CDR2 SVGIG (reference sequence). The CDR3 totals 11 residues. The V and J ends lost 3 bases and 3 bases respectively, with 6 bases between them. For the CDR3, the DNA is TGTGCCTGGAGGGAGGACTACGAGCAGTACTTC. This sequence encodes CAWREDYEQYF.

V gene TRBV6-5 combines with J gene TRBJ2-2; possibly TRBD1 for D (6 bases). The germline V gene has CDR1 MNHEY and CDR2 SVGAGI. Between the trimmed V and J ends, which lost 5 bases and 0 bases, there was a span of 10 bases. The length of the CDR3 is 15 residues. The DNA for the CDR3 is TGTGCCAGCAGTCTAACAGGGACGAACACCGGGGAGCTGTTTTTT. Encoded protein: CASSLTGTNTGELFF.

This chain uses TRBV6-6 with TRBJ2-7, with 15 nucleotides matching TRBD2. This CDR3 has 14 amino acids. CDR1 is MNHNY, CDR2 SVGAGI, per germline (reference sequence). The V gene end was trimmed by 8 bases and the J gene end by 4 bases; junction bases not matched to a gene: 3. CDR3 sequence reads: CASRGTSGGYEQYF. The DNA of the CDR3 is TGTGCCAGCCGGGGGACTAGCGGGGGGTACGAGCAGTACTTC.

This chain joins TRBV6-5 and TRBJ1-2, with 8 bases matching TRBD1. Per germline, CDR1 MNHEY and CDR2 SVGAGI. The CDR3 runs to 15 residues. V gave up 6 bases and J gave up 2 bases; unmatched junction bases: 8. The CDR3 sequence is CASSPIRQGNYGYTF. For the CDR3, the DNA is TGTGCCAGCAGCCCTATCCGACAGGGGAACTATGGCTACACCTTC.

With regard to this clone: The germline gene is not matched at one end of the junction; a read error may be the cause. Other DNA sequences of this sample code for an identical CDR3. The gene calls are TRBV4-2 and TRBJ1-3; D may be TRBD1 (6 bases). The CDR3 runs 17 residues. Germline V gene lookup returns CDR1 LGHNA and CDR2 YNFKEQ. The CDR3: CASSQRQGISSGNTIYF. CDR3 sequence (DNA): TGTGCCAGTAGCCAAAGGCAGGGGATCAGCTCTGGAAACACCATATATTTT.

The chain is built from TRBV7-6 and TRBJ1-1; TRBD1 might be the D (5 bases). CDR1 is SGHVS, CDR2 FNYEAQ, per germline. The CDR3 has 12 residues. V lost 5 bases, J lost 4 bases, and 8 bases lay in between. The CDR3 protein is CASSGGGTEAFF. In DNA form, the CDR3 reads TGTGCCAGCAGCGGGGGGGGCACTGAAGCTTTCTTT.

The rearrangement links TRBV30 to TRBJ1-1, with D perhaps TRBD1 (6 bases). Trimming removed 4 bases at V and 10 bases at J, with 22 bases between. Germline V gene lookup returns CDR1 GTSNPN and CDR2 SVGIG (reference sequence). This CDR3 comprises 14 residues. The CDR3 DNA reads as TGTGCCTGGACCGAACAGGGCTCGTCTCCGGGAGCTTTCTTT. Protein sequence: CAWTEQGSSPGAFF.

CDR3 DNA sequence: TGTGCCAGTAGTCCCCACCAAAAACAGAAGCCCCAGCATTTT. This sequence encodes CASSPHQKQKPQHF. V usage is TRBV19 and J usage is TRBJ1-5; D gene uncertain. This CDR3 has 14 amino acids. Trimming stripped 5 bases from V and 8 bases from J, with 16 bases between. Looked up from germline, CDR1 is LNHDA and CDR2 is SQIVND (reference sequence).

The rearrangement joins TRBV6-1 to TRBJ2-7; a possible D gene is TRBD1 (6 bases). The CDR3 has 13 residues. The germline V gene encodes CDR1 MNHNS and CDR2 SASEGT. Trimming took off 5 bases at V and 5 bases at J, with 13 bases between the two ends. CDR3 protein: CASSTYRANEQYF. The CDR3 DNA is TGTGCCAGCAGTACCTACAGGGCTAACGAGCAGTACTTC.

The chain links TRBV29-1 to TRBJ2-5, with 7 bases fitting TRBD2. V dropped 0 bases and J dropped 1; count of bases not matched to a gene: 11. CDR3 length equals 17 residues. Germline lookup yields CDR1 SQVTM and CDR2 ANQGSEA. The CDR3 DNA reads as TGCAGCGTTGAAGATCTAAGGCTAGCGGATATCCAAGAGACCCAGTACTTC. Its protein product is CSVEDLRLADIQETQYF.

This clone came up a few times. This chain links TRBV7-9 with TRBJ1-6, with unresolved D. Germline V lookup: CDR1 SEHNR, CDR2 FQNEAQ (reference sequence). V gave up 7 bases and J gave up 5 bases, with 12 bases separating them. The CDR3 totals 14 residues. The CDR3 DNA reads as TGTGCCAGCACCACAGTGGGCCATAATTCACCCCTCCACTTT. Its protein is CASTTVGHNSPLHF.

This chain links TRBV15 with TRBJ1-2; 11 positions agree with TRBD1. Trimming took 3 bases from V and 7 from J; bases not matched to a gene: 10. The germline gives CDR1 LNHNV, CDR2 YYDKDF (reference sequence). The CDR3 has 16 residues. CDR3 residues: CATSRKGTGGITGYTF. The CDR3, as DNA: TGTGCCACCAGCAGGAAAGGGACAGGGGGGATTACTGGCTACACCTTC.

This sequence joins TRBV9 and TRBJ1-2; 7 bases are a match to TRBD1. Germline V CDR1 and CDR2: SGDLS, YYNGEE. This CDR3 has 14 residues. V lost 4 bases, J lost 7 bases, and 10 bases stayed unmatched. DNA for the CDR3: TGTGCCAGCAGCCCCGGGGGGGCAGGGGGTGGCTACACCTTC. Encoded protein: CASSPGGAGGGYTF.

The J gene is TRBJ1-1, the V gene TRBV5-8; D is undetermined. Germline V gene data show CDR1 as SGHTS and CDR2 as YDEGEE. This CDR3 contains 13 residues. V dropped 0 bases and J dropped 4 bases, with 7 bases sitting between them. CDR3 sequence reads: CASSLALATEAFF. DNA of the CDR3: TGTGCCAGCAGCTTGGCCCTGGCCACTGAAGCTTTCTTT. Full variable domain (rest looked up from reference TRBV5-8 and TRBJ1-1): EAGVTQSPTHLIKTRGQQATLRCSPISGHTSVYWYQQALGLGLQFLLWYDEGEERNRGNFPPRFSGRQFPNYSSELNVNALELEDSALYLCASSLALATEAFFGQGTRLTVV.